What follows describes a single TCR beta chain. Among the donors, all were healthy Finnish infants having corrective surgery for congenital heart defects. A roughly 0.45-1 mL peripheral blood aliquot was taken intraoperatively from four of eight donors. Genomic DNA was extracted from every available blood leukocyte. These data are taken from a study of human thymus T cells. Libraries were prepared by immunoSEQ multiplex PCR; TCRdb keeps only in-frame clonotypes and omits some of them. The top ten hold approximately 0.16% of the sample, which has around 45,000 clones, 85% to 95% seen once. The germline V gene has CDR1 SNHLY and CDR2 FYNNEI. This CDR3 has 15 amino acids. Trimming pared 6 bases from V and 0 bases from J, leaving 11 bases between.

The TCR sequence derives from a girl in the first two years of life with a congenital heart defect but otherwise immunologically healthy. Sample: blood. The chain links TRBV2 to TRBJ2-2, with D possibly being TRBD2 (6 bases). The CDR3 here is CASRGGVANTGELFF. CDR3 nucleotides: TGTGCCAGCAGGGGGGGAGTAGCGAACACCGGGGAGCTGTTTTTT.